The clone carrying this TCR beta chain came up a few times. The antigen is undetermined. Unsorted PBMC DNA sequencing spanned ten immunoSEQ deep assay plates. Repertoires were generated with immunoSEQ multiplex PCR, while TCRdb's copy carries only in-frame clones and drops some. The data hold a few hundred thousand clones, with about 80% observed a single time. This sample stems from a study of shared clonotypes between healthy human individuals. Findings of the study overall: With few donors, the genetic and exposure-history diversity represented was limited.

CDR3 size: 14 residues. The germline V gene has CDR1 SGHTA and CDR2 FQGTGA. With 7 bases removed from V and 5 bases from J, the gap between germline ends came to 14 bases. This chain uses TRBV7-3 with TRBJ2-2, with a possible D match to TRBD2 (5 bases). This TCR derives from a middle-aged woman in good health. Some clones in this sample may be carry-over from other donors' samples. Sequencing used PBMCs. The CDR3, as DNA: TGTGCCAGCACCCCCGAGGGATATACCGGGGAGCTGTTTTTT. It yields the protein CASTPEGYTGELFF.